This T cell receptor beta chain was captured in a study of blood T cell repertoires in COVID-19. Across the whole study: Donors in the United States, Italy and Spain gave samples during acute or convalescent COVID-19. PBMCs, B-cell-depleted T cells, or T cells were the source of the cDNA or gDNA that made up the material.

The V gene lost 6 bases and the J gene lost 2 bases, with 8 bases spanning the gap. The CDR3 is 13 residues long. Per the germline V gene, CDR1 is MDHEN and CDR2 is SYDVKM. Per the study methods: Nucleated cell number was recorded as an estimate derived from reference gene primer amplification. The data were produced by immunoSEQ multiplex PCR, yet TCRdb's version contains in-frame clones alone and is incomplete. V and J calls and clone size are copied from that table; D and trimming were computed from the DNA. The sample has fewer than 250,000 clones; around four fifths are singletons. This clonotype was obtained from a woman older than 75 with acute or convalescent COVID-19. Sequencing was done on a sample of peripheral blood. The chain recombines TRBV28 with TRBJ1-5, with D possibly being TRBD1 (6 bases). CDR3 amino acids: CASRRQGNQPQHF. The CDR3 DNA follows: TGTGCCAGCAGACGACAGGGCAATCAGCCCCAGCATTTT. Using reference TRBV28 and TRBJ1-5 for the parts outside the CDR3, the full variable domain is DVKVTQSSRYLVKRTGEKVFLECVQDMDHENMFWYRQDPGLGLRLIYFSYDVKMKEKGDIPEGYSVSREKKERFSLILESASTNQTSMYLCASRRQGNQPQHFGDGTRLSIL.